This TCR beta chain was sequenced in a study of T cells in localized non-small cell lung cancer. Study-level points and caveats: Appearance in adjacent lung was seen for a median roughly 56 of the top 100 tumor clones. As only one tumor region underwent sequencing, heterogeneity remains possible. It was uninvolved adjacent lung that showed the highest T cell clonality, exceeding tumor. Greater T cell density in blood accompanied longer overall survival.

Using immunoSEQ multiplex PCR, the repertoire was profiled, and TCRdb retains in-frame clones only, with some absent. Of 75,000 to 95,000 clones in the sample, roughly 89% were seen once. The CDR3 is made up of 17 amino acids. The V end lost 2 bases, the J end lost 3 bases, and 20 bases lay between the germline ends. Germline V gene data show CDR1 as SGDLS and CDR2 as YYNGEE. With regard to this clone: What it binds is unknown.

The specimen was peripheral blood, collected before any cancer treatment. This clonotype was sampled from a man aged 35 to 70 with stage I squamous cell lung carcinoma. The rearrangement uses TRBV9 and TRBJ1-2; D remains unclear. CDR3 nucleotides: TGTGCCAGCAGCGTTGGTTCGGCCGGAATGTCCCACTATGGCTACACCTTC. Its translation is CASSVGSAGMSHYGYTF. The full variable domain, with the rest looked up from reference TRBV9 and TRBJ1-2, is DSGVTQTPKHLITATGQRVTLRCSPRSGDLSVYWYQQSLDQGLQFLIQYYNGEERAKGNILERFSAQQFPDLHSELNLSSLELGDSALYFCASSVGSAGMSHYGYTFGSGTRLTVV.